Given below is one TCR beta chain in context. Its target is not known. The data stem from a study of persistence of HIV-infected CD4 T cells. An overlapping HIV-1 Gag peptide pool stimulated these cells at roughly 1 ug/peptide/mL. CD40L-negative CD69-negative CD45RO-high memory CD4+ T cells were sorted as populations depleted of antigen-responding cells. CDR3 length: 11 residues. Germline CDR1 is SGHAT and CDR2 is FQNNGV. Trimming shortened V by 6 bases and J by 8 bases, and 8 bases separated the two germline ends. This was the immunoSEQ version 4 assay in survey mode. Measured with immunoSEQ multiplex PCR; TCRdb has only the in-frame clones, and not every one. The sample includes about 40,000 clones, around three quarters of them seen just once.

The source material was CD4+ T cells sorted from PBMCs after approximately 20-hour stimulation, sampled from a patient who received antiretroviral therapy. The receptor comes from an adult man with HIV who was CMV-seropositive. The genes are TRBV11-2 and TRBJ2-1; unclear D gene. CDR3 sequence: CASSLADEQFF. The CDR3 nucleotides read TGTGCCAGCAGTTTGGCGGATGAGCAGTTCTTC.